These 12 T cell receptor beta chains were all obtained from the same sample, sequenced in a study of T-cell memory formation after mild COVID-19. Each CDR3 protein is one row after TCRdb ran MiXCR on the 5' RACE reads. This repertoire shows roughly 52,000 distinct CDR3 sequences, 7% to 8% found once; its top ten account for 1.4%. Sequencing was carried out using PBMCs or a T cell subset sorted from them (not recorded which). The receptors here all came from a man aged 18 to 30 who had mild COVID-19 (a few samples of this study predate the infection). Cell type and time point are not known.

This clonotype was found a few times. The CDR3 bases are TGTGCCAGCGGGCGGACGATGAACACTGAAGCTTTCTTT. As protein: CASGRTMNTEAFF. The V and J genes are TRBV6-1 and TRBJ1-1; D is unclear. CDR3 length: 13 residues. The V and J ends lost 8 bases and 0 bases respectively, with 10 bases between them. CDR1 and CDR2 from the germline V gene are MNHNS and SASEGT.

There are many counts of this clonotype. The V gene is TRBV7-2, the J gene TRBJ2-1; D gene uncertain. The V and J ends lost 1 base and 8 bases respectively, with 9 bases between them. CDR3 length: 13 residues. Germline assignment: CDR1 SGHTA and CDR2 FQGNSA. This CDR3 reads CASSLVLGDEQFF. In DNA, the CDR3 is TGTGCCAGCAGCTTAGTTCTAGGCGATGAGCAGTTCTTC.

This clonotype was seen only a few times. The V gene is TRBV4-1, the J gene TRBJ1-4; D may be TRBD1 (6 bases). V shed 0 bases and J shed 8 bases, with 16 bases lying between them. CDR3 size: 16 residues. Germline V gene lookup returns CDR1 MGHRA and CDR2 YSYEKL. CDR3 DNA sequence: TGCGCCAGCAGCCAAGATCGGGGCAGGGGTTGGGAAAAACTGTTTTTT. As protein: CASSQDRGRGWEKLFF.

Only a few counts were recorded for this clonotype. CDR3 amino acids: CASSLSLRRENTDTQYF. CDR3 coding DNA: TGTGCCAGCAGTTTAAGTTTGCGACGGGAGAACACAGATACGCAGTATTTT. This sequence joins TRBV12-3 or TRBV12-4 and TRBJ2-3; a possible D gene is TRBD2 (6 bases). Trimming cost V 2 bases and J 2 bases, with 17 bases left between them. CDR3 size: 17 residues.

The genes are TRBV5-1 and TRBJ1-2; maybe TRBD1 (5 bases). This CDR3 region has 15 residues. V lost 2 bases and J lost 6, with 17 bases in between. The germline V gene encodes CDR1 SGHRS and CDR2 YFSETQ. Here the CDR3 DNA reads TGCGCCAGCAGCTTTGGCGCAGGGCAAGGAAATGGCTACACCTTC. Encoded protein: CASSFGAGQGNGYTF. The variable domain in full, with the rest retrieved from reference TRBV5-1 and TRBJ1-2, is KAGVTQTPRYLIKTRGQQVTLSCSPISGHRSVSWYQQTPGQGLQFLFEYFSETQRNKGNFPGRFSGRQFSNSRSEMNVSTLELGDSALYLCASSFGAGQGNGYTFGSGTRLTVV.

This clonotype was seen only a few times. The chain recombines TRBV7-3 with TRBJ2-7, with a weak D call TRBD1 (5 bases). This CDR3 contains 14 residues. V dropped 6 bases and J dropped 2 bases, with 14 bases sitting between them. Germline CDR1 and CDR2: SGHTA and FQGTGA. The CDR3 DNA sequence: TGTGCCAGCAGTACCGGGCAGGGTACCTACGAGCAGTACTTC. This encodes CASSTGQGTYEQYF.

This clonotype has just a few counts. J is TRBJ2-5 and V is TRBV7-3; TRBD2 aligns across 9 bases. Trimming took 0 bases from V and 4 from J; bases not matched to a gene: 3. From germline, CDR1 is SGHTA and CDR2 FQGTGA. The CDR3 runs 15 residues. CDR3 sequence: CASSLTGTSRETQYF. DNA for the CDR3: TGTGCCAGCAGCTTAACGGGGACTAGCAGAGAGACCCAGTACTTC.

This clonotype showed up just a few times. The chain joins TRBV20-1 to TRBJ2-7, with D maybe TRBD1 (5 bases). The V end lost 4 bases, the J end lost 0 bases, and 10 bases lay between the germline ends. The germline V gene has CDR1 DFQATT and CDR2 SNEGSKA (reference sequence). This CDR3 is built from 13 residues. As DNA, the CDR3 is TGCAGTGCTAAAAGACAGCTCTCCTACGAGCAGTACTTC. It yields the protein CSAKRQLSYEQYF.

The sample holds a few counts of this clonotype. The J gene is TRBJ2-3, the V gene TRBV6-2 or TRBV6-3; D is perhaps TRBD1 (6 bases). The CDR3 extends over 14 amino acids. V lost 2 bases, J lost 2 bases, and 8 bases lay in between. The germline gives CDR1 MNHEY, CDR2 SVGEGT. The CDR3: CASSYGTNTDTQYF. The CDR3 DNA is TGTGCCAGCAGTTACGGGACAAACACAGATACGCAGTATTTT.

This clonotype was detected ten times or more. The rearrangement links TRBV20-1 to TRBJ2-5; TRBD2 agrees at 8 bases. The length of the CDR3 is 15 residues. CDR1 DFQATT and CDR2 SNEGSKA come from the germline V gene (reference sequence). With 1 base clipped from V and 4 bases from J, the junction kept 8 bases outside the gene matches. This CDR3 reads CSARGPAGAGETQYF. The CDR3 bases are TGCAGTGCTAGAGGGCCAGCGGGGGCGGGAGAGACCCAGTACTTC.

This clonotype was counted many times. The J gene is TRBJ2-3, the V gene TRBV4-3, with TRBD2 as a possible D gene (6 bases). Germline assignment: CDR1 LGHNA and CDR2 YSLEER. V lost 4 bases, J lost 5 bases, and 13 bases lay in between. This CDR3 comprises 14 residues. CDR3 in DNA: TGCGCCAGCAGCCCCCTGGGGGGAGGAGATACGCAGTATTTT. Its protein is CASSPLGGGDTQYF.

Ten or more counts support this clonotype. The J gene is TRBJ1-2, the V gene TRBV7-2, with a tentative D call TRBD1 (6 bases). V was clipped by 5 bases and J by 4 bases, with 11 bases between them. CDR3 length equals 13 residues. CDR1 is SGHTA, CDR2 FQGNSA, per germline. The CDR3 DNA sequence: TGTGCCAGCAGCACCGGGACAACCTATGGCTACACCTTC. It translates to CASSTGTTYGYTF.